A single T cell receptor beta chain is shown here with its context. Its cognate antigen is unknown. The CDR3 is 14 residues long. Germline trimming cut 4 bases from V and 2 bases from J; bases unmatched to any gene: 4. Per germline, CDR1 SGHAT and CDR2 FQNNGV. The donors were members of the validation cohort comprising over 90 subjects, separate from the roughly 730-subject first cohort. The data stem from a study of cytomegalovirus exposure and HLA in healthy donors. Study-level findings and limits: The study labeled 150 or so TCR beta chains cytomegalovirus-associated. Testing in vitro showed a few CMV-associated chains specific for CMV antigens.

Assay used: immunoSEQ multiplex PCR; TCRdb lists only in-frame clones, some missing. Of 150,000 to 200,000 clones in the sample, approximately 89% were seen once. The receptor was isolated from a man between 25 and 39 years old in good health and CMV-seropositive. Source material: PBMCs. The chain joins TRBV11-2 to TRBJ2-5, with 7 bases fitting TRBD2. The CDR3 protein is CASSYWGGQETQYF. CDR3 nucleotide sequence: TGTGCCAGCAGCTATTGGGGGGGGCAAGAGACCCAGTACTTC.